These 19 T cell receptor beta chains came from one sample sequenced in a study of blood T cell repertoires in COVID-19. The protocol was immunoSEQ multiplex PCR, while the TCRdb copy is restricted to in-frame clones and leaves out a portion. Counted here are 110,000 or so clones, roughly 81% occurring once; the ten biggest clones make up 3% to 3.5%. The source material was peripheral blood. Receptors originate from a man aged 40-55 years with acute or convalescent COVID-19.

The sample holds a few counts of this clone. The genes are TRBV7-3 and TRBJ1-1; no clear D gene. CDR1 and CDR2 from the germline V gene are SGHTA and FQGTGA. The V end lost 5 bases, the J end lost 1 base, and 8 bases lay between the germline ends. This CDR3 is 13 amino acids long. CDR3 residues: CASSKSRNTEAFF. The CDR3 DNA reads TGTGCCAGCAGCAAAAGTAGGAACACTGAAGCTTTCTTT.

The rearrangement joins TRBV24-1 to TRBJ2-3, with D perhaps matching TRBD2 (5 bases). Germline CDR1 KGHDR, CDR2 SFDVKD. The length of the CDR3 is 13 residues. V lost 5 bases to trimming and J lost 4 bases, with 9 bases between them. The CDR3 DNA reads TGTGCCACCAGTGCGGGGAGTTCAGATACGCAGTATTTT. Translating it yields CATSAGSSDTQYF.

V is TRBV6-5 and J is TRBJ1-2; tentatively, D is TRBD1 (6 bases). The CDR3 sequence is 14 residues long. Germline values: CDR1 MNHEY, CDR2 SVGAGI. V was cut by 6 bases and J by 2 bases, with 13 bases left in between. The CDR3 bases are TGTGCCAGCAGAGAGACGGGACACAACTATGGCTACACCTTC. Translated, it gives CASRETGHNYGYTF.

V and J are TRBV4-1 and TRBJ2-7; D gene unclear. Germline lookup yields CDR1 MGHRA and CDR2 YSYEKL. Trimming removed 0 bases from V and 6 bases from J, with 6 bases in between. The CDR3 consists of 12 residues. CDR3 sequence: CASSQEAGEQYF. Here the CDR3 DNA reads TGCGCCAGCAGCCAAGAAGCTGGCGAGCAGTACTTC.

The chain joins TRBV19 to TRBJ2-3; possibly TRBD2 for D (7 bases). V gave up 4 bases and J gave up 6 bases, with 23 bases separating them. The CDR3 spans 17 residues. CDR1 is LNHDA and CDR2 is SQIVND in the germline V gene (reference sequence). The CDR3 reads CASSKDGGAVYLDTQYF. For the CDR3, the DNA is TGTGCCAGTAGTAAAGATGGGGGGGCCGTTTATTTGGATACGCAGTATTTT.

The rearrangement joins TRBV6-5 to TRBJ2-1; 9 nucleotides agree with TRBD1. V lost 4 bases, J lost 7 bases, and 5 bases stayed unmatched. The CDR3 covers 14 residues. CDR1 is MNHEY, CDR2 SVGAGI, per germline. Here the CDR3 DNA reads TGTGCCAGCAGTTGGGGGACAGGGAGGAATGAGCAGTTCTTC. Its translation is CASSWGTGRNEQFF.

The chain's CDR3 is CAWRPTGTGYSPLHF. The CDR3 DNA follows: TGTGCCTGGAGGCCGACCGGGACAGGGTATTCACCCCTCCACTTT. V usage is TRBV30 and J usage is TRBJ1-6, with 9 bases aligning to TRBD1. The germline CDR1 and CDR2 sequences are GTSNPN and SVGIG (reference sequence). This CDR3 has 15 amino acids. The trim removed 3 bases at V and 8 bases at J, leaving 8 bases unmatched.

This clone was seen only a few times. The gene calls are TRBV2 and TRBJ1-2; 7 bases are a match to TRBD1. Per germline, CDR1 SNHLY and CDR2 FYNNEI. CDR3 length equals 14 residues. V lost 10 bases and J lost 8; bases outside the gene matches: 16. CDR3 in amino acids: CATQTGWASAGYTF. The CDR3 nucleotides are TGTGCCACCCAGACAGGGTGGGCCTCGGCGGGCTACACCTTC.

The J gene is TRBJ2-2, the V gene TRBV11-2; 8 bases fit TRBD1. V shed 1 base and J 7 bases; nucleotides not matched to a gene: 5. Per the germline V gene, CDR1 is SGHAT and CDR2 is FQNNGV. The CDR3 runs 15 residues. CDR3 DNA sequence: TGTGCCAGCAGCTTAGTCAGGGGGCATCTCGGGGAGCTGTTTTTT. This sequence encodes CASSLVRGHLGELFF.

This clone occurred once. The V and J genes are TRBV9 and TRBJ2-1, with TRBD2 identical over 14 bases. J lost 7 bases, V lost 4 bases, and 7 bases had no gene match. This CDR3 has 16 residues. Germline CDR1 and CDR2: SGDLS and YYNGEE. CDR3 sequence (DNA): TGTGCCAGCAGCCGTCGACTAGCGGGGGGGTTGAATGAGCAGTTCTTC. Translating gives CASSRRLAGGLNEQFF.

The chain employs TRBV6-2 or TRBV6-3 and TRBJ2-1; 11 bases are shared with TRBD2. The V gene's germline CDR1 is MNHEY and CDR2 SVGEGT. The V segment lost 2 bases and the J segment 2 bases; nucleotides outside the gene matches: 8. This CDR3 region has 18 residues. In nucleotides, the CDR3 is TGTGCCAGCAGTTACCCGGCTAGCGGGGGGACAACCTACAATGAGCAGTTCTTC. Amino acid sequence: CASSYPASGGTTYNEQFF.

The chain carries TRBV28 and TRBJ2-7; 7 positions agree with TRBD1. CDR3 size: 12 residues. J lost 13 bases, V lost 2 bases, and 8 bases had no gene match. Germline V gives CDR1 MDHEN, CDR2 SYDVKM. The CDR3 loop is CASSLGQASFYF. CDR3 coding DNA: TGTGCCAGCAGTTTAGGACAGGCCTCGTTTTACTTC.

Written as DNA, the CDR3 is TGTGCCAGCAGCCGGGCCAGGGGGGATGAAAAACTGTTTTTT. Translated, it gives CASSRARGDEKLFF. This chain links TRBV3-1 (or the pseudogene TRBV3-2) with TRBJ1-4; 7 bases line up with TRBD1. The CDR3 contains 14 residues. The germline CDR1 and CDR2 sequences are LGHDT and YNNKEL (reference sequence). With V trimmed by 4 bases and J by 6 bases, 5 bases remained unmatched.

This clone appeared a single time. The rearrangement uses TRBV7-2 and TRBJ2-3; 12 bases match TRBD2. The CDR3 has 15 residues. Germline V gene sequence: CDR1 SGHTA, CDR2 FQGNSA. With 8 bases clipped from V and 3 bases from J, the junction kept 6 bases outside the gene matches. In nucleotides, the CDR3 is TGTGCCAGCCGGCTAGCGGGGGGGCCGACAGATACGCAGTATTTT. Its translation: CASRLAGGPTDTQYF.

The J gene is TRBJ1-3, the V gene TRBV9; D ambiguous. V dropped 3 bases and J dropped 2 bases, with 12 bases sitting between them. The CDR3 runs to 15 residues. Germline assignment: CDR1 SGDLS and CDR2 YYNGEE. For the CDR3, the DNA is TGTGCCAGCAGCGCCCAGATTCCCCCTGGAAACACCATATATTTT. Its protein is CASSAQIPPGNTIYF.

The genes are TRBV28 and TRBJ2-3; D unclear. The germline CDR1 and CDR2 sequences are MDHEN and SYDVKM. The CDR3 consists of 13 residues. The V end lost 8 bases, the J end lost 1 base, and 10 bases lay between the germline ends. The CDR3 bases are TGTGCCAGCGGGCGTCCGGGCACAGATACGCAGTATTTT. Encoded protein: CASGRPGTDTQYF.

This clone showed up just a few times. The chain carries TRBV9 and TRBJ1-1; D possibly corresponds to TRBD1 (6 bases). Germline values: CDR1 SGDLS, CDR2 YYNGEE. Trimming pared 0 bases from V and 3 bases from J, leaving 6 bases between. CDR3 size: 13 residues. In DNA form, the CDR3 reads TGTGCCAGCAGCGTAGGGACAGACACTGAAGCTTTCTTT. This translates into CASSVGTDTEAFF.

The chain recombines TRBV24-1 with TRBJ2-1; possible D gene TRBD2, 6 bases. Germline V gene data show CDR1 as KGHDR and CDR2 as SFDVKD. V dropped 3 bases and J dropped 4 bases, with 18 bases sitting between them. The CDR3 loop spans 17 amino acids. CDR3 amino acids: CATSDSRGIRVYNEQFF. Here the CDR3 DNA reads TGTGCCACCAGTGATAGCCGGGGGATCAGGGTATACAATGAGCAGTTCTTC.

The chain couples TRBV27 to TRBJ2-5, with 10 nucleotides matching TRBD1. CDR1 MNHEY and CDR2 SMNVEV come from the germline V gene (reference sequence). The CDR3 has 15 residues. V was pared by 8 bases and J by 4 bases, with 10 bases of the junction left unmatched. CDR3 loop: CASFTRTGGVETQYF. CDR3 nucleotides: TGTGCCAGCTTTACCCGGACAGGGGGTGTAGAGACCCAGTACTTC.